These 14 T cell receptor beta chains share one sample of origin, sequenced in a study of pediatric ulcerative colitis. Rectal tissue came from one to two pinch biopsies taken at colonoscopy. Produced via immunoSEQ multiplex PCR; TCRdb's table is partial and in-frame only. The sample records 20,000 to 25,000 clones, roughly 74% being singletons. The sequenced material came from gut tissue. The receptors were sampled from a boy under 18 with severe ulcerative colitis.

This clone has a single count. The rearrangement links TRBV5-6 to TRBJ2-4; 10 positions match TRBD2. In germline, CDR1 is SGHDT, CDR2 YYEEEE. There are 16 residues in the CDR3. V shed 2 bases, J shed 3 bases, and the junction held 5 bases outside the gene matches. The DNA for the CDR3 is TGTGCCAGCAGCTTAGGACTAGCGGATGTCAAAAACATTCAGTACTTC. Translation gives CASSLGLADVKNIQYF.

This chain links TRBV19 with TRBJ1-1; no clear D gene. Germline assignment: CDR1 LNHDA and CDR2 SQIVND (reference sequence). This CDR3 contains 13 residues. Trimming shortened V by 5 bases and J by 3 bases, and 10 bases separated the two germline ends. The CDR3 DNA reads TGTGCCAGTAGTCAAACGCGTGACACTGAAGCTTTCTTT. Residues: CASSQTRDTEAFF.

The chain is built from TRBV6-5 and TRBJ2-7; TRBD2 aligns across 12 bases. CDR1 and CDR2 (germline): MNHEY, SVGAGI. The trim removed 6 bases at V and 6 bases at J, leaving 9 bases unmatched. The CDR3 length is 15 residues. The CDR3 DNA is TGTGCCAGCAGCCGCCTCCTAGCGGGAGGGTCCGAGCAGTACTTC. This gives the protein CASSRLLAGGSEQYF.

The V gene is TRBV6-5, the J gene TRBJ1-1; D is unclear. The germline gives CDR1 MNHEY, CDR2 SVGAGI. V lost 3 bases and J lost 4, with 12 bases in between. This CDR3 has 14 amino acids. For the CDR3, the DNA is TGTGCCAGCAGTTATGAGGGCAGCTTCACTGAAGCTTTCTTT. Translation: CASSYEGSFTEAFF.

V and J are TRBV29-1 and TRBJ2-7, with 11 nucleotides matching TRBD2. The CDR3 runs 13 residues. Trimming took 7 bases from V and 6 from J; bases not matched to a gene: 8. Germline CDR1 is SQVTM and CDR2 is ANQGSEA. The CDR3 spells CSALLAGAPEQYF. The CDR3 DNA sequence: TGCAGCGCCTTACTAGCGGGAGCACCCGAGCAGTACTTC.

This sequence joins TRBV19 and TRBJ2-7, with D unclear. CDR3 length equals 12 residues. The germline V gene encodes CDR1 LNHDA and CDR2 SQIVND (reference sequence). V shed 0 bases and J shed 4 bases, with 4 bases lying between them. CDR3 residues: CASSIDGYEQYF. In nucleotides, the CDR3 is TGTGCCAGTAGTATAGATGGGTACGAGCAGTACTTC.

Concerning this clone: At one of its ends the junction is not consistent with the germline gene, which may arise from a read error. The CDR3: CASSLGVGSTGEQFF. In DNA form, the CDR3 reads TGTGCTAGCAGCTTAGGGGTCGGATCCACTGGTGAGCAGTTCTTC. The rearrangement links TRBV7-7 to TRBJ2-1, with D perhaps matching TRBD1 (5 bases). The CDR3 covers 15 residues. The V gene's germline CDR1 is SSHAT and CDR2 FNYEAQ (reference sequence).

The chain is built from TRBV4-1 and TRBJ2-7, with D possibly being TRBD2 (5 bases). This CDR3 comprises 13 residues. The V end was cut by 1 base, the J end by 5 bases, with 9 bases between. Looked up from germline, CDR1 is MGHRA and CDR2 is YSYEKL. CDR3 protein: CASSQVGSNEQYF. Written as DNA, the CDR3 is TGCGCCAGCAGCCAAGTTGGGAGTAACGAGCAGTACTTC.

This chain connects TRBV7-6 to TRBJ1-2; 9 nucleotides line up with TRBD1. Trimming at V came to 5 bases and at J to 10 bases, leaving 14 bases not matched to a gene. The CDR3 covers 15 residues. Germline-derived CDR1 and CDR2 are SGHVS and FNYEAQ. The CDR3 is CASSPPPGQGVPYTF. The CDR3 bases are TGTGCCAGCAGCCCCCCCCCGGGACAGGGAGTGCCCTACACCTTC.

The sample holds a few counts of this clone. The chain links TRBV19 to TRBJ2-1; 14 positions match TRBD2. CDR3 size: 17 residues. Trimming removed 2 bases from V and 5 bases from J; junction bases left unmatched: 5. Germline CDR1 and CDR2: LNHDA and SQIVND (reference sequence). CDR3 sequence: CASSISGTSGSNNEQFF. The CDR3 DNA is TGTGCCAGTAGTATATCCGGGACTAGCGGGAGTAACAATGAGCAGTTCTTC. Filled out from reference TRBV19 and TRBJ2-1, the complete variable domain reads DGGITQSPKYLFRKEGQNVTLSCEQNLNHDAMYWYRQDPGQGLRLIYYSQIVNDFQKGDIAEGYSVSREKKESFPLTVTSAQKNPTAFYLCASSISGTSGSNNEQFFGPGTRLTVL.

In the case of this clone: This sample also contains other DNA sequences that code for the same CDR3. The chain recombines TRBV30 with TRBJ2-2; D is ambiguous. The CDR3 is made up of 12 amino acids. From germline, CDR1 is GTSNPN and CDR2 SVGIG (reference sequence). V was pared by 0 bases and J by 6 bases, with 5 bases between. The CDR3 DNA reads TGTGCCTGGAGTGTACTTCCCGGGGAGCTGTTTTTT. It codes for CAWSVLPGELFF. Together with reference TRBV30 and TRBJ2-2, the CDR3 gives the full variable domain: SQTIHQWPATLVQPVGSPLSLECTVEGTSNPNLYWYRQAAGRGLQLLFYSVGIGQISSEVPQNLSASRPQDRQFILSSKKLLLSDSGFYLCAWSVLPGELFFGEGSRLTVL.

The genes are TRBV30 and TRBJ2-3; D is ambiguous. This CDR3 has 15 amino acids. Per germline, CDR1 GTSNPN and CDR2 SVGIG (reference sequence). Trimming left V 1 base short and J 2 bases short, with 13 bases between. CDR3: CAWSGLGSDTDTQYF. The CDR3, as DNA: TGTGCCTGGAGTGGTTTGGGGTCTGACACAGATACGCAGTATTTT. The full variable domain, rest sourced from reference TRBV30 and TRBJ2-3, is SQTIHQWPATLVQPVGSPLSLECTVEGTSNPNLYWYRQAAGRGLQLLFYSVGIGQISSEVPQNLSASRPQDRQFILSSKKLLLSDSGFYLCAWSGLGSDTDTQYFGPGTRLTVL.

This clone came up a few times. The chain recombines TRBV6-1 with TRBJ2-7; the match to TRBD2 covers 7 bases. The CDR3 is 13 residues long. The J segment lost 3 bases and the V segment lost 4 bases, leaving 3 bases of the junction unmatched. Per germline, CDR1 MNHNS and CDR2 SASEGT. The CDR3 loop is CASSGGSFYEQYF. Here the CDR3 DNA reads TGTGCCAGCAGTGGCGGGAGTTTCTACGAGCAGTACTTC.

This clone is medium-sized in the sample. Other DNA sequences from this sample encode an identical CDR3 as well. This chain connects TRBV30 to TRBJ1-3; D gene unclear. CDR1 GTSNPN and CDR2 SVGIG come from the germline V gene (reference sequence). This CDR3 has 15 amino acids. Trimming pared 0 bases from V and 0 bases from J, leaving 9 bases between. CDR3: CAWSVGGSSGNTIYF. The CDR3 nucleotides are TGTGCCTGGAGTGTAGGCGGGAGCTCTGGAAACACCATATATTTT.